Below, one TCR beta chain is given with its context. Original data processing: Nucleated cell number was recorded as an estimate derived from reference gene primer amplification. Profiled with immunoSEQ multiplex PCR; TCRdb holds only in-frame clones, not every one. V, J and clone size were drawn from that table, and D and trimming were deduced from the DNA. The repertoire has 190,000 or so clones, 85% to 95% of them found once; the top ten carry 0.76%. With 0 bases clipped from V and 5 bases from J, the junction kept 3 bases outside the gene matches. CDR1 and CDR2 from the germline V gene are SGHDT and YYEEEE. The CDR3 is 15 amino acids. The data are from a study of blood T cell repertoires in COVID-19. Study-level information: Italy, Spain and the United States were the sources of the convalescent and acute COVID-19 samples. The cDNA or gDNA used as material had been derived from T cells, B-cell-depleted T cells, or PBMCs.

The sequenced sample was peripheral blood. The rearrangement joins TRBV5-6 to TRBJ2-2, with TRBD2 matching over 8 bases. This sequence originates from a man between 25 and 39 years old with COVID-19, enrolled during active disease. Here the CDR3 reads CASSLGGGITGELFF. For the CDR3, the DNA is TGTGCCAGCAGCTTGGGCGGGGGGATTACCGGGGAGCTGTTTTTT.